The subject of this entry is one T cell receptor beta chain. TCRdb recomputed calls from the 5' RACE reads with MiXCR, one row per CDR3 protein. The sample contains roughly 90,000 distinct CDR3 sequences, roughly 13% of which appear only once. The sample belongs to a study of early T cells in non-severe SARS-CoV-2 infection. Trimming shortened V by 3 bases and J by 3 bases, and 14 bases separated the two germline ends. The CDR3 spans 14 residues. Germline V lookup: CDR1 DFQATT, CDR2 SNEGSKA (reference sequence). The chain couples TRBV20-1 to TRBJ1-1; TRBD1 is a possible D gene (5 bases). This sequence originates from an adult who was a healthcare worker with PCR-confirmed SARS-CoV-2 infection or an uninfected control (not recorded which). Sequencing was carried out using whole blood. The CDR3 spells CSASSPWGYTEAFF. DNA for the CDR3: TGCAGTGCTAGTTCACCCTGGGGGTACACTGAAGCTTTCTTT.